Included here is one T cell receptor (beta chain) sequence, with context. The antigen remains undetermined. The data originate from a study of T cell responses to AZD1222 COVID-19 vaccine. Whole-study findings and limits: Most donors were white British and more were female, and clonal diversity was possibly underestimated. At 160-218 and 743-854, vaccine-associated CD4 TCRs were dominant, and they spanned spike. Spike-specific TCRs gained breadth and depth after people received two AZD1222 doses. Baseline serology detected seropositivity in only 5 or 6 AZD1222 recipients.

Profiling relied on immunoSEQ multiplex PCR, and the TCRdb table lists in-frame clones only, not all of them. The sample holds 98,000 or so clones, approximately 93% seen once. V was cut by 0 bases and J by 5 bases, with 8 bases left in between. The CDR3 totals 13 residues. From germline, CDR1 is SGDLS and CDR2 YYNGEE. The sequences come from peripheral blood, collected on day 0 of AZD1222 vaccination. V gene TRBV9 combines with J gene TRBJ1-1; D may be TRBD1 (5 bases). This clonotype was sampled from an adult in good health. CDR3 coding DNA: TGTGCCAGCAGCGTAGTACGGGGGACTGAAGCTTTCTTT. Its translation is CASSVVRGTEAFF.